Listed here are 2 T cell receptor beta chains from one sample, sequenced in a study of PD-1 blockade in classical Hodgkin lymphoma. Method: immunoSEQ multiplex PCR; TCRdb's copy keeps in-frame clones and lacks some. The sample has around 25,000 clones, around 80% seen once; the top ten hold 11%. There was relapse after autologous stem cell transplantation in every patient, and there was variation in brentuximab vedotin exposure. Sequencing used peripheral blood mononuclear cells (PBMCs), obtained before the second cycle of nivolumab. The receptors originated from a human donor with classical Hodgkin lymphoma.

This rearrangement joins TRBV15 to TRBJ1-5; D remains unclear. V lost 5 bases and J 0 bases, leaving 17 bases between the germline ends. CDR3 length: 17 residues. Germline CDR1 is LNHNV and CDR2 is YYDKDF (reference sequence). CDR3 region: CATSSQYTSYSNQPQHF. CDR3 bases: TGTGCCACCAGCTCTCAGTATACCTCCTATAGCAATCAGCCCCAGCATTTT.

The rearrangement uses TRBV6-5 and TRBJ2-1; tentative D call: TRBD2 (7 bases). From germline, CDR1 is MNHEY and CDR2 SVGAGI. V lost 10 bases to trimming and J lost 5 bases, with 21 bases between them. The CDR3 consists of 15 residues. The DNA of the CDR3 is TGTGCCACCGTGGGGGCGGGGGAGCGTCACAATGAGCAGTTCTTC. Its translation: CATVGAGERHNEQFF.